Only one count was recorded for the clone carrying this T cell receptor beta chain. This CDR3 has 15 residues. Trimming cost V 1 base and J 1 base; bases outside gene matches: 2. From germline, CDR1 is MNHNS and CDR2 SASEGT. Libraries were prepared by immunoSEQ multiplex PCR; TCRdb keeps only in-frame clonotypes and omits some of them. The table includes 75,000 or so clones, less than 90% detected once. The record originates from a study of blood T cell repertoires in COVID-19. This clonotype originated in a woman older than 75 with acute or convalescent COVID-19. The chain couples TRBV6-1 to TRBJ2-7, with TRBD1 matching 9 bases. Sequenced input: peripheral blood. CDR3 nucleotides: TGTGCCAGCAGTGAAGTGGGACAGGGATCCTACGAGCAGTACTTC. Amino acids: CASSEVGQGSYEQYF.